These T cell receptor beta chains were read from a single sample in a study of blood T cells in healthy people across ages. TCRdb independently ran MiXCR on the 5' RACE reads; one entry per CDR3 protein. The repertoire holds more than 1 million distinct CDR3 sequences, with around 45% as singletons. Sequencing was carried out using blood. These TCRs come from a woman aged 55-69 years in good health. CDR3s include the opening cysteine and the closing phenylalanine or tryptophan. The order of the fields is V gene, J gene, CDR3 protein.

TRBV27,TRBJ2-3,CASTRILGTGSTDTQYF
TRBV25-1,TRBJ2-1,CASSVAGVAYNEQFF
TRBV4-1,TRBJ2-7,CASSQDSGRYYEQYF
TRBV7-9,TRBJ2-3,CASRKTLSLTDTQYF
TRBV3-1,TRBJ2-7,CASSHFEAQYF
TRBV11-2,NA,CASSDPGDSSYNEQYF
TRBV4-1,TRBJ1-5,CASGQGSYQPQHF
TRBV28,TRBJ1-2,CASSPFEDYGYTF
TRBV10-3,TRBJ2-1,CAIRAGVGGEQFF
TRBV6-5,TRBJ2-3,CASSYFPSGGTDTQYF
TRBV28,TRBJ2-3,CASSLGAARTDTQYF
TRBV5-1,TRBJ1-2,CASSPGWSRDRGPRDGYTF
TRBV27,TRBJ2-7,CASSRPAGTAGNEQYF
TRBV6-2/TRBV6-3,TRBJ2-7,CASTSPGEQYF
TRBV27,TRBJ2-7,CASSLGMGGGGHPNEQYF
TRBV5-1,TRBJ2-5,CASSLAGLDQETQYF
TRBV2,TRBJ2-5,CASSVVAQETQYF
TRBV7-2,TRBJ2-1,CASSLVWDLKNEQFF
TRBV7-2,TRBJ2-1,CASSLATGSSYNEQFF
TRBV28,TRBJ2-4,CASSPQGPGENIQYF
TRBV18,NA,CASSPLARGVANIQYF
TRBV6-1,TRBJ2-7,CASKYILLGVYEQYF
TRBV5-5,TRBJ2-7,CASSLVRGYSEQYF
TRBV15,TRBJ2-3,CATSRDTGHNTNTQYF
TRBV20-1,TRBJ2-3,CSAPTGNTDTQYF
TRBV6-6,TRBJ2-7,CASSTSGTSGEQYF
TRBV9,TRBJ2-6,CASSVEAAGANVLTF
TRBV12-3/TRBV12-4,TRBJ1-5,CASSFMGQGVNPQHF
TRBV10-3,TRBJ1-5,CAISGDSGQPQHF
TRBV27,TRBJ1-2,CASSRGTGYGYTF
TRBV9,TRBJ2-7,CASSPDLTSAGEQYF
TRBV18,TRBJ1-4,CASSPGTAPNEKLFF
TRBV29-1,TRBJ1-2,CSVWTADGGYTF
TRBV10-3,TRBJ2-1,CAINTGLAGVNEQFF
TRBV20-1,TRBJ1-1,CSAKIRDRASNAEAFF
TRBV20-1,TRBJ2-7,CSAETGRSSYEQYF
TRBV20-1,TRBJ2-7,CSARGDTAYF
TRBV27,TRBJ2-1,CASSLPGNEQFF
TRBV27,TRBJ1-2,CASSPLRAGYGYTF
TRBV9,TRBJ2-6,CASSFWTGGSGANVLTF
TRBV30,TRBJ1-2,CAWSVRVSGGYTF
TRBV12-3/TRBV12-4,TRBJ2-1,CASSFGQGAQFF
TRBV5-1,NA,CASSLGGVGQAETQYF
TRBV6-2/TRBV6-3,TRBJ2-1,CACMRVSGNEQFF
TRBV10-3,TRBJ2-5,CAISAGGVEQYF
TRBV10-3,TRBJ2-3,CAISEAAGRTDTQYF
TRBV2,TRBJ2-5,CASLKSYRMGGRETQYF
TRBV6-5,TRBJ1-2,CASRGQAPFYGYTF
TRBV7-2,TRBJ2-7,CASSPAVRTYEQYF
TRBV3-1,TRBJ2-1,CASSQDSRHERPNEQFF
TRBV20-1,TRBJ2-3,CSAPTSSSFWDTQYF
TRBV4-1,TRBJ2-3,CASSRATGKGNSDTQYF
TRBV7-9,TRBJ1-5,CASSLNGASNQPQHF
TRBV27,TRBJ2-5,CASSLGSGRTWQYF
TRBV9,TRBJ2-1,CASSATGTVSYNEQFF
TRBV6-6,TRBJ2-5,CASRETRGLYGQYF
TRBV30,TRBJ2-7,CTWSEGTSPRSEQYF